This is a list of T cell receptor beta chains from one sample in a study of cytomegalovirus exposure and HLA in healthy donors. Produced via immunoSEQ multiplex PCR; TCRdb's table is partial and in-frame only. The sample lists about 160,000 clones, around 83% occurring once. Input material: PBMCs. Every receptor here comes from a girl aged 2-10 years in good health and CMV-seropositive. CDR3s include the opening cysteine and the closing phenylalanine or tryptophan. The order of the fields is D gene, clone size, J gene, V gene, CDR3 DNA, CDR3 protein. A D gene is named only where the DNA matches it firmly. Size is omitted from some rows. Given values are once, few, many or a class for expanded clones.

D gene: TRBD1
clone size: NA
J gene: TRBJ1-2
V gene: TRBV11-2
CDR3 DNA: TGTGCCAGCAGCTCGCTACAGGGGGGGGAATCCTATGGCTACACCTTC
CDR3 protein: CASSSLQGGESYGYTF

D gene: TRBD2
clone size: NA
J gene: TRBJ2-1
V gene: TRBV28
CDR3 DNA: TGTGCCAGCAGTTTGGTACTTAAGACTAGCGGGACTAATGAGCAGTTCTTC
CDR3 protein: CASSLVLKTSGTNEQFF

D gene: NA
clone size: few
J gene: TRBJ1-1
V gene: TRBV6-1
CDR3 DNA: TGTGCCAGCATCCTTGGGGGGGGCACTGAAGCTTTCTTT
CDR3 protein: CASILGGGTEAFF

D gene: NA
clone size: NA
J gene: TRBJ1-1
V gene: TRBV30
CDR3 DNA: TGTGCCTGGAAACAGGGACTAAACACTGAAGCTTTCTTT
CDR3 protein: CAWKQGLNTEAFF

D gene: TRBD2
clone size: NA
J gene: TRBJ2-7
V gene: TRBV19
CDR3 DNA: TGTGCCAGTAGTTCCGCTTCCCGCCTAGCGGGACCCTACGAGCAGTACTTC
CDR3 protein: CASSSASRLAGPYEQYF

D gene: TRBD1
clone size: NA
J gene: TRBJ1-1
V gene: TRBV5-1
CDR3 DNA: TGCGCCAGCAGCCCCGGGACAGGGGCCCTAAACACTGAAGCTTTCTTT
CDR3 protein: CASSPGTGALNTEAFF

D gene: NA
clone size: NA
J gene: TRBJ2-7
V gene: TRBV19
CDR3 DNA: TGTGCCAGTAGTGTCACAGGTACCGGCTACGAGCAGTACTTC
CDR3 protein: CASSVTGTGYEQYF

D gene: TRBD2
clone size: NA
J gene: TRBJ2-7
V gene: TRBV6-1
CDR3 DNA: TGTGCCAGCAGTGAAGAGACTAGCGGGGCCTACGAGCAGTACTTC
CDR3 protein: CASSEETSGAYEQYF

D gene: NA
clone size: NA
J gene: TRBJ1-5
V gene: TRBV28
CDR3 DNA: TGTGCCAGCAGCTTTAGAAGTCAGCCCCAGCATTTT
CDR3 protein: CASSFRSQPQHF

D gene: TRBD1
clone size: few
J gene: TRBJ1-5
V gene: TRBV19
CDR3 DNA: TGTGCCAGTAGCATTAGGACAGGGTCCTATGTAAGCAATCAGCCCCAGCATTTT
CDR3 protein: CASSIRTGSYVSNQPQHF

D gene: NA
clone size: NA
J gene: TRBJ2-5
V gene: TRBV7-9
CDR3 DNA: TGTGCCAGCAGCTTAGACCAGCAAGAGACCCAGTACTTC
CDR3 protein: CASSLDQQETQYF

D gene: TRBD1
clone size: once
J gene: TRBJ2-5
V gene: TRBV6-5
CDR3 DNA: TGTGCCAGCAGTTACCGACCGGACAGGGGGGGCGAGACCCAGTACTTC
CDR3 protein: CASSYRPDRGGETQYF

D gene: TRBD1
clone size: few
J gene: TRBJ1-4
V gene: TRBV29-1
CDR3 DNA: TGCAGCGCTTACACCGGGACAGGGAATGAAAAACTGTTTTTT
CDR3 protein: CSAYTGTGNEKLFF

D gene: NA
clone size: NA
J gene: TRBJ1-1
V gene: TRBV18
CDR3 DNA: TGTGCCAGCCTCGGGGGAAATCGGGAAGCTTTCTTT
CDR3 protein: CASLGGNREAFF

D gene: TRBD2
clone size: NA
J gene: TRBJ2-3
V gene: TRBV11-2
CDR3 DNA: TGTGCCAGCAGCTTAGTCCCCGGGGGGATGGATACGCAGTATTTT
CDR3 protein: CASSLVPGGMDTQYF

D gene: NA
clone size: NA
J gene: TRBJ1-4
V gene: TRBV29-1
CDR3 DNA: TGCAGCGCCTCAACTAATGAAAAACTGTTTTTT
CDR3 protein: CSASTNEKLFF

D gene: NA
clone size: NA
J gene: TRBJ2-1
V gene: TRBV18
CDR3 DNA: TGTGCCAGCAGTAGCGGAGGGAATGAGCAGTTCTTC
CDR3 protein: CASSSGGNEQFF

D gene: TRBD2
clone size: NA
J gene: TRBJ2-1
V gene: TRBV7-3
CDR3 DNA: TGTGCCAGCAGCTTATGGGTAGCGGGAATCCACAATGAGCAGTTCTTC
CDR3 protein: CASSLWVAGIHNEQFF

D gene: TRBD2
clone size: NA
J gene: TRBJ2-2
V gene: TRBV9
CDR3 DNA: TGTGCCAGCAGCGTAGAGCTAGCGGGAGCCGGGGAGCTGTTTTTT
CDR3 protein: CASSVELAGAGELFF

D gene: NA
clone size: NA
J gene: TRBJ1-6
V gene: TRBV5-6
CDR3 DNA: TGTGCCAGCAGCTATATGCGTGGACAGTTCTCCTATAATTCACCCCTCCACTTT
CDR3 protein: CASSYMRGQFSYNSPLHF

D gene: TRBD2
clone size: few
J gene: TRBJ2-7
V gene: TRBV7-2
CDR3 DNA: TGTGCCAGCAGCTCAAGGACTAGCGGCTACGAGCAGTACTTC
CDR3 protein: CASSSRTSGYEQYF

D gene: NA
clone size: NA
J gene: TRBJ2-5
V gene: TRBV2
CDR3 DNA: TGTGCCAGCAGTTATTATTTTTTCGGGTTAGAGACCCAGTACTTC
CDR3 protein: CASSYYFFGLETQYF

D gene: TRBD1
clone size: NA
J gene: TRBJ2-7
V gene: TRBV19
CDR3 DNA: TGTGCCAGTAGTCCGGGACAGGGGGGATCCTACGAGCAGTACTTC
CDR3 protein: CASSPGQGGSYEQYF

D gene: NA
clone size: NA
J gene: TRBJ2-1
V gene: TRBV10-1
CDR3 DNA: TGCGCCAGCAGTGAATCGGGAGAACCCAATGAGCAGTTCTTC
CDR3 protein: CASSESGEPNEQFF

D gene: TRBD1
clone size: NA
J gene: TRBJ1-5
V gene: TRBV5-1
CDR3 DNA: TGCGCCAGCAGGACAGGGCCTTATAGCAATCAGCCCCAGCATTTT
CDR3 protein: CASRTGPYSNQPQHF

D gene: NA
clone size: NA
J gene: TRBJ2-7
V gene: TRBV29-1
CDR3 DNA: TGCAGCGTCAAGCCGAGGGTCAGCTCCTACGAGCAGTACTTC
CDR3 protein: CSVKPRVSSYEQYF

D gene: NA
clone size: once
J gene: TRBJ1-1
V gene: TRBV29-1
CDR3 DNA: TGCAGCGTTGTGGGGGGGTGGATGAACACTGAAGCTTTCTTT
CDR3 protein: CSVVGGWMNTEAFF

D gene: TRBD1
clone size: NA
J gene: TRBJ2-5
V gene: TRBV7-6
CDR3 DNA: TGTGCCAGCAGCCCACGGACAGGGGCCGGGTGGGAGACCCAGTACTTC
CDR3 protein: CASSPRTGAGWETQYF

D gene: NA
clone size: NA
J gene: TRBJ1-3
V gene: TRBV7-2
CDR3 DNA: TGTGCCAGCAGCTTAGCGGGGGGGTATGTGAACACCATATATTTT
CDR3 protein: CASSLAGGYVNTIYF

D gene: NA
clone size: NA
J gene: TRBJ2-2
V gene: TRBV30
CDR3 DNA: TGTGCCTGGAGTGTACTAAGGGGCGAAGCGAACACCGGGGAGCTGTTTTTT
CDR3 protein: CAWSVLRGEANTGELFF

D gene: NA
clone size: NA
J gene: TRBJ1-1
V gene: TRBV28
CDR3 DNA: TGTGCCAGAGAAGGAGCTGTGGGGAACACTGAAGCTTTCTTT
CDR3 protein: CAREGAVGNTEAFF

D gene: NA
clone size: NA
J gene: TRBJ1-4
V gene: TRBV30
CDR3 DNA: TGTGCCTGGAGTATACAGGAACTTAATGAAAAACTGTTTTTT
CDR3 protein: CAWSIQELNEKLFF

D gene: TRBD1
clone size: NA
J gene: TRBJ1-1
V gene: TRBV9
CDR3 DNA: TGTGCCAGCAGCGTAGAGGAAACAGGGGGAGCTTACACTGAAGCTTTCTTT
CDR3 protein: CASSVEETGGAYTEAFF

D gene: NA
clone size: NA
J gene: TRBJ2-1
V gene: TRBV4-1
CDR3 DNA: TGCGCCAGCAGCCAACAGGTGGCCCGCTCCTACAATGAGCAGTTCTTC
CDR3 protein: CASSQQVARSYNEQFF

D gene: TRBD2
clone size: NA
J gene: TRBJ2-5
V gene: TRBV4-1
CDR3 DNA: TGCGCCAGCAGCCATAGACTAGCGGGAGGGTCTCAAGAGACCCAGTACTTC
CDR3 protein: CASSHRLAGGSQETQYF

D gene: NA
clone size: NA
J gene: TRBJ2-3
V gene: TRBV7-9
CDR3 DNA: TGTGCCAGCAGCCTAACCCAAAGTTTAGATACGCAGTATTTT
CDR3 protein: CASSLTQSLDTQYF

D gene: NA
clone size: few
J gene: TRBJ2-7
V gene: TRBV6-1
CDR3 DNA: TGTGCCAGTAAGCCAGGTTGGTACGAGCAGTACTTC
CDR3 protein: CASKPGWYEQYF

D gene: NA
clone size: once
J gene: TRBJ2-5
V gene: TRBV5-1
CDR3 DNA: TGCGCCAGCAGCTTGGGCGGTTGGGGAGGCCGCAGGGAGACCCAGTACTTC
CDR3 protein: CASSLGGWGGRRETQYF

D gene: TRBD1
clone size: NA
J gene: TRBJ2-1
V gene: TRBV27
CDR3 DNA: TGTGCCAGCAGTGCACTCAACAGGGGGCCCTACAATGAGCAGTTCTTC
CDR3 protein: CASSALNRGPYNEQFF

D gene: NA
clone size: NA
J gene: TRBJ1-2
V gene: TRBV30
CDR3 DNA: TGTGCCTGGAAGGCGGGGGGAGGAAACTATGGCTACACCTTC
CDR3 protein: CAWKAGGGNYGYTF

D gene: NA
clone size: once
J gene: TRBJ2-5
V gene: TRBV6-6
CDR3 DNA: TGTGCCAGCAGTTACACCGGGTCGATAAAGACCCAGTACTTC
CDR3 protein: CASSYTGSIKTQYF

D gene: NA
clone size: few
J gene: TRBJ2-5
V gene: TRBV7-7
CDR3 DNA: TGTGCTAGCAGCTTAGTTTCAAGGGGCAGTCAAGAGACCCAGTACTTC
CDR3 protein: CASSLVSRGSQETQYF

D gene: NA
clone size: NA
J gene: TRBJ2-7
V gene: TRBV5-1
CDR3 DNA: TGCGCCAGCAGTTTAATCGGGGTAGACGAGCAGTACTTC
CDR3 protein: CASSLIGVDEQYF

D gene: TRBD1
clone size: NA
J gene: TRBJ1-2
V gene: TRBV19
CDR3 DNA: TGTGCCAGCCAGGGCCAGGGGGCAAGGTATGGCTACACCTTC
CDR3 protein: CASQGQGARYGYTF

D gene: TRBD2
clone size: once
J gene: TRBJ2-1
V gene: TRBV5-4
CDR3 DNA: TGTGCCAGCAGCTTGGCGGGACTAGCAACTACTAGAGAGCAGTTCTTC
CDR3 protein: CASSLAGLATTREQFF

D gene: TRBD1
clone size: NA
J gene: TRBJ1-5
V gene: TRBV7-3
CDR3 DNA: TGTGCCAGCAGCCTCCAATATACAGGGGGCGAAGTGCTCAGCAATCAGCCCCAGCATTTT
CDR3 protein: CASSLQYTGGEVLSNQPQHF

D gene: NA
clone size: NA
J gene: TRBJ2-1
V gene: TRBV30
CDR3 DNA: TGTGCCTTGATGCTCAGGGGAAATGAGCAGTTCTTC
CDR3 protein: CALMLRGNEQFF

D gene: TRBD1
clone size: NA
J gene: TRBJ2-5
V gene: TRBV5-4
CDR3 DNA: TGTGCCAGCAGCTCTCAGGGGGTAGGGGAGACCCAGTACTTC
CDR3 protein: CASSSQGVGETQYF

D gene: NA
clone size: NA
J gene: TRBJ1-6
V gene: TRBV10-3
CDR3 DNA: TGTGCCATCAGTTCTTCAGGGCATAGCTCCTATAATTCACCCCTCCACTTT
CDR3 protein: CAISSSGHSSYNSPLHF